The clone carrying this T cell receptor (beta chain) showed up just a few times. Being one base from a much bigger clone, this may be a read error. The data belong to a study of identical twins. MiXCR, run by TCRdb on the 5' RACE reads, gives a single entry per CDR3 protein. Among some 730,000 distinct CDR3 sequences listed, about 20% were seen once. V trimming: 4 bases; J trimming: 3 bases; junction bases outside the gene matches: 5. Looked up from germline, CDR1 is SGDLS and CDR2 is YYNGEE. The CDR3 covers 14 residues. These same records also appear under a second study, on T cells expressing NK-cell markers. That source notes: Sorting of alpha-beta TCR T cells alone was achieved in several experiments with an anti-gamma-delta TCR antibody.

The TCR sequence derives from a young woman in good health. Sequenced material: PBMCs. V is TRBV9 and J is TRBJ2-7, with 9 bases fitting TRBD1. As DNA, the CDR3 is TGTGCCAGCAGCCCCCGGGACAGGGACTACGAGCAGTACTTC. It is translated as CASSPRDRDYEQYF.